This TCR beta chain was retrieved from a study of blood T cell repertoires in COVID-19. As for the study in general: Material from acute and convalescent COVID-19 was sourced from the United States, Italy and Spain. PBMCs, B-cell-depleted T cells, or T cells were the source of the cDNA or gDNA that made up the material.

This clone was recorded a few times. In the source study's methods: Amplification from reference gene primers served as the basis for estimated nucleated cell counts. The assay was immunoSEQ multiplex PCR, and TCRdb's table has in-frame clones only and misses some. V and J calls plus clone size are reproduced from that table; the DNA served to infer D and trimming. The sample has about 140,000 clones; more than 80% are singletons. The sequence was collected from a woman aged 80 or over in a cohort sampled during active or convalescent COVID-19. The sequencing sample was made of peripheral blood.

CDR3 in DNA: TGTGCCAGCTCACCACCGGCGACGGGACAACTCAATGAGCAGTTCTTC. Translating gives CASSPPATGQLNEQFF. The chain has TRBV18 and TRBJ2-1; D possibly corresponds to TRBD1 (6 bases). CDR1 is KGHSH, CDR2 LQKENI, per germline. V lost 0 bases to trimming and J lost 6 bases, with 15 bases between them. The CDR3 is 16 amino acids.